Below are 5 T cell receptor beta chains sequenced from a single sample in a study of shared clonotypes between healthy human individuals. Measured with immunoSEQ multiplex PCR; TCRdb has only the in-frame clones, and not every one. The profile shows about 1 million clones, about 80% of them singletons. The sequenced material came from memory CD4+ T cells sorted from blood. Subset in this sample: CD45RA-negative fraction. The receptor set was obtained from a man younger than 30 in good health.

This clone was found once. The CDR3 reads CASSSGTSGLTGELFF. For the CDR3, the DNA is TGCGCCAGCAGCTCAGGGACTAGCGGATTAACCGGGGAGCTGTTTTTT. V and J are TRBV5-1 and TRBJ2-2; 11 nucleotides align to TRBD2. Germline CDR1 and CDR2: SGHRS and YFSETQ. This CDR3 contains 16 residues. The junction had 6 bases not matched to a gene; V was cut back by 3 bases and J by 5 bases.

V usage is TRBV5-6 and J usage is TRBJ2-3; D gene uncertain. The germline gives CDR1 SGHDT, CDR2 YYEEEE. V lost 1 base to trimming and J lost 2 bases, with 5 bases between them. This CDR3 region has 13 residues. CDR3 sequence: CASSLRPTDTQYF. The CDR3, as DNA: TGTGCCAGCAGCTTGCGTCCCACAGATACGCAGTATTTT. Looking up the rest from reference TRBV5-6 and TRBJ2-3 gives the full variable domain: DAGVTQSPTHLIKTRGQQVTLRCSPKSGHDTVSWYQQALGQGPQFIFQYYEEEERQRGNFPDRFSGHQFPNYSSELNVNALLLGDSALYLCASSLRPTDTQYFGPGTRLTVL.

The chain couples TRBV11-2 to TRBJ1-3; D not certain. V lost 5 bases to trimming and J lost 2 bases, with 4 bases between them. CDR3 length: 12 residues. Germline V gene sequence: CDR1 SGHAT, CDR2 FQNNGV. As DNA, the CDR3 is TGTGCCAGCAGCGTAGCTGGAAACACCATATATTTT. This codes for CASSVAGNTIYF.

This chain links TRBV11-2 with TRBJ1-3; perhaps TRBD1 as D (5 bases). Germline V lookup: CDR1 SGHAT, CDR2 FQNNGV. This CDR3 region has 15 residues. V was shortened by 5 bases and J by 7 bases, with 18 bases between the two germline ends. The CDR3 spells CASSPIAGLGNTIYF. Written as DNA, the CDR3 is TGTGCCAGCAGCCCGATTGCAGGGTTGGGGAACACCATATATTTT.

The chain combines TRBV18 with TRBJ1-1, with D maybe TRBD1 (5 bases). Per germline, CDR1 KGHSH and CDR2 LQKENI. V was pared by 2 bases and J by 0 bases, with 13 bases between. CDR3 length: 16 residues. The CDR3 DNA reads as TGTGCCAGCTCACCATTGACAGCCATAATGAACACTGAAGCTTTCTTT. Its protein product is CASSPLTAIMNTEAFF.